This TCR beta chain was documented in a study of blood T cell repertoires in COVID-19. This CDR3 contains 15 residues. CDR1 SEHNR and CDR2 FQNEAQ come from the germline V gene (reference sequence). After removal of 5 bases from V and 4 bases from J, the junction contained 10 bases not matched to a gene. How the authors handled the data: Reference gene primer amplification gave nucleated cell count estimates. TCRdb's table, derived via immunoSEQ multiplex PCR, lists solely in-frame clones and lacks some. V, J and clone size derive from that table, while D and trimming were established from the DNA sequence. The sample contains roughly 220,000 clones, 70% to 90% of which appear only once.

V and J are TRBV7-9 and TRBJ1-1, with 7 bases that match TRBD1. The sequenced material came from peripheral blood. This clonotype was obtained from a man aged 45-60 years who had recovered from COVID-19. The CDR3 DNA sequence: TGTGCCAGCAGCCGACGGGAGGGGGCTATCACTGAAGCTTTCTTT. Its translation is CASSRREGAITEAFF.